This T cell receptor beta chain appears in the sequencing data of a study of shared clonotypes between healthy human individuals. CD45RO-negative, CCR7-selected cells formed the naive CD8 fraction, which excluded terminally differentiated effector memory CD45RA+ cells. Assay: immunoSEQ multiplex PCR; the TCRdb copy retains only in-frame clones and omits some. The sample carries about 2.1 million clones, around 93% recorded once. The CDR3 is 15 amino acids. The chain has TRBV21-1 and TRBJ1-1; TRBD1, the D gene given by the table, was not confirmed from the DNA. TRBV21-1 has pseudogene status. The sample consisted of naive CD8+ T cells from PBMCs. The sequence was collected from a man between 18 and 29 years old in good health. Some clones in this sample may be carry-over from other donors' samples. In DNA form, the CDR3 reads TGTGCCAGCAGCAAACGTGGGGGCCCGAACACTGAAGCTTTCTTT. As protein: CASSKRGGPNTEAFF.